This T cell receptor (beta chain) comes out of a study of cytomegalovirus exposure and HLA in healthy donors. Study-level results: Being productive about 87% or about 30% of the time was typical of most TCR beta V segments in an earlier analysis.

With 60 Vbeta and 13 Jbeta primers, the PCR was carried out. The table came from immunoSEQ multiplex PCR; TCRdb's copy has only in-frame clones and leaves some out. The repertoire shows around 88,000 clones; the top ten hold just over 5.5%. The V gene end was trimmed by 3 bases and the J gene end by 2 bases; junction bases not matched to a gene: 10. Germline CDR1 reads SGDLS; CDR2 reads YYNGEE. There are 17 residues in the CDR3. Participants comprised healthy donors of bone marrow. Comment on this clone: Antigen unknown.

The receptor's source is a girl between 10 and 17 years old in good health and CMV-seropositive. The J gene is TRBJ2-3, the V gene TRBV9; 9 bases agree with TRBD2. The sequencing input was PBMCs. CDR3 sequence reads: CASSGDLAGRTTDTQYF. For the CDR3, the DNA is TGTGCCAGCAGCGGAGATCTAGCGGGGAGGACCACAGATACGCAGTATTTT.